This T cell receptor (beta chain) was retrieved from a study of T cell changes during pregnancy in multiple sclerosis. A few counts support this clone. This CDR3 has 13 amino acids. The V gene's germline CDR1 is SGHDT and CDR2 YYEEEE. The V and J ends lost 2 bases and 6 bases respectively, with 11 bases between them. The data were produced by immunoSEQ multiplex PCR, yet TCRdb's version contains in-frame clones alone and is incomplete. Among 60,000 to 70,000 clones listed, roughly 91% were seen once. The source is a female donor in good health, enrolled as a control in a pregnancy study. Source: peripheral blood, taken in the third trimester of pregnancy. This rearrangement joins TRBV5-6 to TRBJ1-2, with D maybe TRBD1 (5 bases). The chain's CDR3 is CASSLGGEDGYTF. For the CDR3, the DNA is TGTGCCAGCAGCTTAGGAGGGGAGGATGGCTACACCTTC. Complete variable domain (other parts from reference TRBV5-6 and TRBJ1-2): DAGVTQSPTHLIKTRGQQVTLRCSPKSGHDTVSWYQQALGQGPQFIFQYYEEEERQRGNFPDRFSGHQFPNYSSELNVNALLLGDSALYLCASSLGGEDGYTFGSGTRLTVV.